A single T cell receptor (beta chain) is shown here with its context. The antigen this receptor binds is unknown. No base quality values were provided; no much bigger clone lies one nucleotide off. The sample belongs to a study of PD-1 blockade in classical Hodgkin lymphoma (TCRdb year 2020). At the level of the whole study: Nivolumab dosing was 3 mg/kg intravenously every 2 weeks, continuing until either disease progression or unacceptable toxicity. The study used TCR beta sequencing and CyTOF to define a peripheral blood immune signature of response to PD-1 blockade in classical Hodgkin lymphoma.

The germline V gene yields SGHTA for CDR1 and FQGNSA for CDR2. The germline V end is reduced by 6 bases and the J end by 1 base; junction bases left unmatched: 9. CDR3 length: 15 amino acids, cysteine to phenylalanine. Only CDR3 DNA remains: 45 bases, in frame from the first base. The Qiagen DNeasy kit was used to extract genomic DNA both from unsorted PBMCs and from the negatively selected CD4+ and CD8+ fractions. Using primers that anneal to V and J segments, immunoSEQ multiplex PCR amplified the TCR beta CDR3 regions. Amplification bias was minimized using a synthetic immune receptor repertoire, and residual bias was removed computationally after sequencing. Concerning the study's data processing: Custom Python scripts were used to quantify repertoire diversity as the Shannon entropy index. The unsorted, CD4+ and CD8+ repertoires were each analyzed separately, with the exception of combined analyses, where CD4+ and CD8+ sequences were merged in silico. Clonal expansion was defined as at least a 2-fold frequency increase after treatment relative to C1D1, with a pseudocount of 0.5 for undetected baseline clones. Singleton clones were defined as clones with 0 or 1 copy at C1D1, and non-singleton clones were defined as clones with 2 or more copies. Clones expanded in unsorted samples were annotated as CD4+, CD8+ or unknown by matching protein sequences in sorted samples from the same patient. Wilcoxon tests on paired samples were used to test changes in diversity from C1D1 to C4D1. What TCRdb holds here is the immuneACCESS table cut down to in-frame rearrangements. Part of the clones is not present; checked against another copy, under half of the missing clones reflect an unresolved V gene, and the others are unexplained. V, J and clone size derive from that table, while D and trimming were established from the DNA sequence. The sample has roughly 7,500 clones on record, around 84% of them singletons. The top ten clonotypes cover over 13% of the sample.

The time point label, as the study defines it: cycle 1 day 1 (C1D1), immediately before nivolumab initiation. Every trial patient had relapsed after autologous stem cell transplantation, and cohorts A, B and C differed in prior brentuximab vedotin exposure. The trial cohort included 55 to 65 patients with relapsed/refractory classical Hodgkin lymphoma, and each patient had a best overall response of complete response, partial response or progressive disease. Single-agent nivolumab was administered to trial patients in the multi-cohort phase II CheckMate 205 trial. An independent review committee assessed best overall response by applying the 2007 International Working Group response criteria. Trial PBMCs were collected immediately before nivolumab initiation (C1D1) and during therapy at cycle 2 day 1 and cycle 4 day 1. Peripheral blood was collected in 8 mL Vacutainer Cell Preparation Tubes, from which PBMCs were isolated by centrifugation and then cryopreserved.

Results the study describes overall, beyond this receptor: CD4+ but not CD8+ TCR diversity rose significantly by C4D1 (p=0.0027 vs p=0.16), most apparent in complete responders (p=0.02). Baseline diversity similar to that of newly diagnosed patients was observed in trial patients achieving complete response, whereas significantly lower diversity was observed in partial responders and progressors. Baseline TCR diversity was reported to be lower in newly diagnosed patients than in healthy donors and to be lower still in relapsed/refractory patients. The study was restricted to a single clinical trial cohort, and the causes of repertoire differences, possibly disease activity or prior therapy, were left undefined. Diversity was lower in patients who began nivolumab less than 1 year after ASCT, so these patients were left out of later analyses to avoid confounding by immune reconstitution.

The sequence was collected from a human donor with classical Hodgkin lymphoma. The sample in question was peripheral blood mononuclear cells (PBMCs), obtained at baseline. The rearrangement combines TRBV7-2 with TRBJ2-7; the central 7 bases match TRBD2. The nucleotide sequence is given as TGTGCCAGCAGTGATCCAGGGCGGGGGTCCTACGAGCAGTACTTC. It is translated as CASSDPGRGSYEQYF.